This passage covers 16 T cell receptor beta chains from one sample sequenced in a study of graft-versus-host responses after intestinal transplantation. For these receptors, no antigen is known. Sequenced by immunoSEQ multiplex PCR; TCRdb stores in-frame clones only, minus some. The table has tens of thousands of clones, less than 95% seen once; the top ten hold about 1.3%. Source: unstimulated CD8+ T cells sorted from spleen or lymph node cells, taken before intestinal transplant. The origin of the receptors is a human donor who received an intestinal transplant.

The table lists this clone with a count of one. One end of the junction does not line up with germline, which may come from a read error. This chain links TRBV4-1 with TRBJ2-7; TRBD1 matches at 7 bases. The CDR3 is made up of 16 amino acids. Per the germline V gene, CDR1 is MGHRA and CDR2 is YSYEKL. CDR3 sequence: CANSQGTQGTPYEQYF. CDR3 in DNA: TGCGCCAACAGCCAAGGTACACAGGGGACGCCCTACGAGCAGTACTTC.

This clone was seen once. The rearrangement joins TRBV19 to TRBJ2-7; D possibly corresponds to TRBD1 (6 bases). Trimming left V 7 bases short and J 1 base short, with 14 bases between. In germline, CDR1 is LNHDA, CDR2 SQIVND (reference sequence). The CDR3 runs to 14 residues. CDR3 in DNA: TGTGCCAGTAAGTTGTCAGGGGATTCCTACGAGCAGTACTTC. Translation gives CASKLSGDSYEQYF.

This clone showed up just a few times. This chain joins TRBV4-1 and TRBJ1-1, with TRBD1 identical over 7 bases. Germline V gene data show CDR1 as MGHRA and CDR2 as YSYEKL. The CDR3 length is 14 residues. The J segment lost 7 bases and the V segment lost 0 bases, leaving 5 bases of the junction unmatched. Here the CDR3 DNA reads TGCGCCAGCAGCCAAGAGGAGGGGGCAGTTGAAGCTTTCTTT. It codes for CASSQEEGAVEAFF.

The V and J genes are TRBV13 and TRBJ2-1; D might be TRBD1 (5 bases). Germline V gene data show CDR1 as PRHDT and CDR2 as FYEKMQ (reference sequence). Between the trimmed V and J ends, which lost 1 base and 7 bases, there was a span of 5 bases. The CDR3 is 12 residues long. The CDR3 reads CASSLAGNEQFF. As DNA, the CDR3 is TGTGCCAGCAGCTTAGCAGGGAATGAGCAGTTCTTC. The full variable domain, in which reference TRBV13 and TRBJ2-1 provide the parts outside the CDR3, is AAGVIQSPRHLIKEKRETATLKCYPIPRHDTVYWYQQGPGQDPQFLISFYEKMQSDKGSIPDRFSAQQFSDYHSELNMSSLELGDSALYFCASSLAGNEQFFGPGTRLTVL.

This chain uses TRBV27 with TRBJ1-6; 7 bases map to TRBD1. CDR3 size: 15 residues. CDR1 and CDR2 from the germline V gene are MNHEY and SMNVEV (reference sequence). J lost 8 bases, V lost 7 bases, and 11 bases had no gene match. This CDR3 reads CASTLRDQGDSPLHF. CDR3 bases: TGTGCCAGCACCCTCCGGGATCAGGGGGATTCACCCCTCCACTTT.

The chain has TRBV19 and TRBJ1-1; D not resolved. The CDR3 covers 13 residues. Germline V CDR1 and CDR2: LNHDA, SQIVND (reference sequence). The V and J ends lost 1 base and 1 base respectively, with 4 bases between them. This CDR3 is CASSIAQNTEAFF. DNA of the CDR3: TGTGCCAGTAGTATAGCCCAGAACACTGAAGCTTTCTTT.

V gene TRBV13 combines with J gene TRBJ2-3, with 7 bases fitting TRBD2. Germline-derived CDR1 and CDR2 are PRHDT and FYEKMQ (reference sequence). This CDR3 has 14 amino acids. With V trimmed by 4 bases and J by 1 base, 2 bases remained unmatched. The CDR3: CASSSGRRTDTQYF. The CDR3 nucleotides are TGTGCCAGCAGCTCCGGGAGGCGCACAGATACGCAGTATTTT.

This clone was seen a few times. This rearrangement joins TRBV25-1 to TRBJ1-1; no clear D gene. Trimming removed 2 bases from V and 1 base from J, with 8 bases in between. This CDR3 region has 14 residues. The germline CDR1 and CDR2 sequences are MGHDK and SYGVNS. The DNA for the CDR3 is TGTGCCAGCAGTGAAGGGGAGTGGAACACTGAAGCTTTCTTT. This encodes CASSEGEWNTEAFF.

This chain joins TRBV5-4 and TRBJ2-7; D is ambiguous. Trimming shortened V by 4 bases and J by 1 base, and 15 bases separated the two germline ends. The CDR3 sequence is 15 residues long. CDR1 and CDR2 from the germline V gene are SGHNT and YYREEE (reference sequence). In nucleotides, the CDR3 is TGTGCCAGCAGCCCGACGGTAGCTGGTTCCTACGAGCAGTACTTC. Protein: CASSPTVAGSYEQYF.

This rearrangement joins TRBV4-1 to TRBJ2-6, with D tentatively TRBD2 (6 bases). Germline-derived CDR1 and CDR2 are MGHRA and YSYEKL. The length of the CDR3 is 18 residues. The ends were cut back, 1 base at V and 4 bases at J, with 17 bases in the middle. The CDR3: CASSQVAGSRAGANVLTF. The CDR3, as DNA: TGCGCCAGCAGCCAAGTTGCGGGGTCTCGAGCCGGGGCCAACGTCCTGACTTTC.

The chain combines TRBV4-1 with TRBJ1-1; 8 bases match TRBD1. V shed 3 bases, J shed 3 bases, and the junction held 6 bases outside the gene matches. Germline V gene data show CDR1 as MGHRA and CDR2 as YSYEKL. This CDR3 contains 15 residues. CDR3 nucleotide sequence: TGCGCCAGCAGCCACCCGACAGGGGAGGACACTGAAGCTTTCTTT. It specifies CASSHPTGEDTEAFF.

With respect to this clone: It is unclear where the CDR3 begins or ends on the DNA, so no DNA is shown, and the CDR3 is as TCRdb lists it. The chain joins TRBV6-5 to TRBJ1-2. The CDR3 length is 12 residues, termini included. Germline V lookup: CDR1 MNHEY, CDR2 SVGAGI. The CDR3 reads CASSSSGDGYTF.

V usage is TRBV9 and J usage is TRBJ1-2; TRBD1 aligns across 8 bases. CDR3 length: 14 amino acids. V lost 6 bases to trimming and J lost 5 bases; unmatched junction nucleotides: 9. Germline lookup yields CDR1 SGDLS and CDR2 YYNGEE. Here the CDR3 reads CASTAPGTGYGYTF. The CDR3 nucleotides read TGTGCCAGCACCGCCCCCGGGACAGGATATGGCTACACCTTC.

The V call is TRBV19, the J call TRBJ2-1, with 9 positions matching TRBD2. The germline V gene has CDR1 LNHDA and CDR2 SQIVND (reference sequence). The CDR3 runs to 15 residues. The trim removed 7 bases at V and 4 bases at J, leaving 8 bases unmatched. The CDR3 sequence is CASIGGGGGYNEQFF. DNA of the CDR3: TGTGCCAGTATAGGTGGCGGGGGGGGGTACAATGAGCAGTTCTTC.

The rearrangement joins TRBV5-1 to TRBJ2-7; D not certain. Trimming stripped 0 bases from V and 0 bases from J, with 13 bases between. The CDR3 length is 16 residues. Germline values: CDR1 SGHRS, CDR2 YFSETQ. DNA of the CDR3: TGCGCCAGCAGCTTGGGGTCCGAGTCGCCCTCCTACGAGCAGTACTTC. Translating it yields CASSLGSESPSYEQYF.

The chain couples TRBV7-9 to TRBJ2-7; tentative D call: TRBD1 (6 bases). The V and J ends lost 4 bases and 4 bases respectively, with 17 bases between them. CDR3 length equals 15 residues. Germline V gene sequence: CDR1 SEHNR, CDR2 FQNEAQ (reference sequence). DNA of the CDR3: TGTGCCAGCAGCTCACAACAGGGCGTTTTATACGAGCAGTACTTC. This codes for CASSSQQGVLYEQYF.